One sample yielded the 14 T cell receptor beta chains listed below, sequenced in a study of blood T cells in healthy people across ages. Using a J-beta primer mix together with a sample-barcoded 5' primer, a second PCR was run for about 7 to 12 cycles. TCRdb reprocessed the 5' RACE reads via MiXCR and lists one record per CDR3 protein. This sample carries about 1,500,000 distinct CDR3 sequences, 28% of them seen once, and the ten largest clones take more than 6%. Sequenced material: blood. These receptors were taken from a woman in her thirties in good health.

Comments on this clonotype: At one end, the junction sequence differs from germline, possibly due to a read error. The CDR3 DNA is TGTGCCAGCAGTTCACCAGCGGTAGCCTCCGAGCGGTACTTC. Translating it yields CASSSPAVASERYF. The V and J genes are TRBV28 and TRBJ2-7; D is perhaps TRBD2 (5 bases). Germline loops: CDR1 MDHEN, CDR2 SYDVKM. The CDR3 contains 14 residues.

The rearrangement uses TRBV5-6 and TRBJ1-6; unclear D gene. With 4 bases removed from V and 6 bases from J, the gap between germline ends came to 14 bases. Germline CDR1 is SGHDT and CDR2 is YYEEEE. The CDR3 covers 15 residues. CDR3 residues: CASSLEQIPNSPLHF. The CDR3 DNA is TGTGCCAGCAGCCTAGAACAGATACCTAATTCACCCCTCCACTTT.

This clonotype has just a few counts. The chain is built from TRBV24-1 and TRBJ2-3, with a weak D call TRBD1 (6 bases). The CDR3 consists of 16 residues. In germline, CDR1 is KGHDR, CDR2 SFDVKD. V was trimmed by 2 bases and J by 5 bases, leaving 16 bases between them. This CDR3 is CATSDSRGGKVDTQYF. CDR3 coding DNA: TGTGCCACCAGTGATTCCAGGGGCGGTAAAGTAGATACGCAGTATTTT.

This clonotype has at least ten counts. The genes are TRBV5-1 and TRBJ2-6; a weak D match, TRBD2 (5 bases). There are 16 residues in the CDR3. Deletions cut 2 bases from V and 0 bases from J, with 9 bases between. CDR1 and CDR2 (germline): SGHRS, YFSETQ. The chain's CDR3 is CASSFRGSSGANVLTF. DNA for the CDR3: TGCGCCAGCAGCTTCAGAGGGTCCTCTGGGGCCAACGTCCTGACTTTC.

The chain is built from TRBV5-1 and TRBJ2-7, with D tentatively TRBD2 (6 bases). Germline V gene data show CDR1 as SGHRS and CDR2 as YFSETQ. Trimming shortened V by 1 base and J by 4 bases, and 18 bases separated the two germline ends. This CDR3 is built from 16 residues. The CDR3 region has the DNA TGCGCCAGCAGCTTGAGTGAGGGAGGTCTAGGATACGAGCAGTACTTC. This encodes CASSLSEGGLGYEQYF.

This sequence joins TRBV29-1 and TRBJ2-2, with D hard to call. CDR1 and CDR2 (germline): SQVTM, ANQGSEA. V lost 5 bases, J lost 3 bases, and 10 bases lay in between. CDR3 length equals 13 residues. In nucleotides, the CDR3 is TGCAGCGTTAAACAGCCATACACCGGGGAGCTGTTTTTT. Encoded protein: CSVKQPYTGELFF.

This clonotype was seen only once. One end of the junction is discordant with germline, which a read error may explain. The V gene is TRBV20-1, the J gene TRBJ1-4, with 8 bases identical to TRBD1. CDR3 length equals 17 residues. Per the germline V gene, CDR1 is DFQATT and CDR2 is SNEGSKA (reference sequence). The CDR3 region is CSATDREGDATNEKRFF. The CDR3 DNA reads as TGCAGTGCCACGGACAGGGAAGGTGATGCAACTAATGAAAAACGGTTTTTT.

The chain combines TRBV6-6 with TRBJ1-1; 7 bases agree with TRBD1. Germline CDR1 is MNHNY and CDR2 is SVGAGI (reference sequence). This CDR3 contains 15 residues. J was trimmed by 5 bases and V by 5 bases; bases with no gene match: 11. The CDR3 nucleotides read TGTGCCAGCAGTGATTACGGTCAGGGGGATACTGAAGCTTTCTTT. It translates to CASSDYGQGDTEAFF.

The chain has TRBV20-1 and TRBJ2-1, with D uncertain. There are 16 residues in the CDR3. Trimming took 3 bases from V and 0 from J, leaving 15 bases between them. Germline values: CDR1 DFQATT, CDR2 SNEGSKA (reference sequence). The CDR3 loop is CSASPLRRSSYNEQFF. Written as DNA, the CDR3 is TGCAGTGCTAGTCCCCTGAGGCGGAGCTCCTACAATGAGCAGTTCTTC.

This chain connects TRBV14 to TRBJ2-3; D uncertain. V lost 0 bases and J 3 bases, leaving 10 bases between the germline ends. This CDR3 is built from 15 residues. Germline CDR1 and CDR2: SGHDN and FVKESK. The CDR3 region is CASSQESRRTDTQYF. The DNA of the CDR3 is TGTGCCAGCAGCCAAGAGTCCCGGAGAACAGATACGCAGTATTTT.

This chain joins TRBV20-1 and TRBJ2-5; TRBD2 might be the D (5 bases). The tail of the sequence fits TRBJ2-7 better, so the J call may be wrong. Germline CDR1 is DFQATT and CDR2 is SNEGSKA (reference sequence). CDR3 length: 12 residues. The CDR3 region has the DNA TGCAGTGCTAGTGAGGGAAAAGGCGAGCAGTACTTC. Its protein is CSASEGKGEQYF.

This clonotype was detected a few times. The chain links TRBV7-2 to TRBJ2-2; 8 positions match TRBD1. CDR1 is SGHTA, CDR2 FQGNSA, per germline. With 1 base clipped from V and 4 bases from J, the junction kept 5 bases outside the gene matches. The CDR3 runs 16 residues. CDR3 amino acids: CASSLVGQGATGELFF. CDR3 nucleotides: TGTGCCAGCAGCTTAGTCGGACAGGGCGCCACCGGGGAGCTGTTTTTT.

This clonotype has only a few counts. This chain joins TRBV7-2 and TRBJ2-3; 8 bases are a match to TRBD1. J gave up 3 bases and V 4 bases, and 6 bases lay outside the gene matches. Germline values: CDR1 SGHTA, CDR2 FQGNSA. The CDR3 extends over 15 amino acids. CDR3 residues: CASSSTGVRTDTQYF. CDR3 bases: TGTGCCAGCAGCTCGACAGGGGTTAGGACAGATACGCAGTATTTT.

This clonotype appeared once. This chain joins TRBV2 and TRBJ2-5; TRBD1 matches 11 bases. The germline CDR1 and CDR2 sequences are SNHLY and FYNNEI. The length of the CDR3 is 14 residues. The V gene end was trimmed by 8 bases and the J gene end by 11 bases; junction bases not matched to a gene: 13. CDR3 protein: CASGKDRGQNEQYF. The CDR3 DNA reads TGTGCCAGCGGGAAGGACAGGGGGCAGAATGAGCAGTACTTC.